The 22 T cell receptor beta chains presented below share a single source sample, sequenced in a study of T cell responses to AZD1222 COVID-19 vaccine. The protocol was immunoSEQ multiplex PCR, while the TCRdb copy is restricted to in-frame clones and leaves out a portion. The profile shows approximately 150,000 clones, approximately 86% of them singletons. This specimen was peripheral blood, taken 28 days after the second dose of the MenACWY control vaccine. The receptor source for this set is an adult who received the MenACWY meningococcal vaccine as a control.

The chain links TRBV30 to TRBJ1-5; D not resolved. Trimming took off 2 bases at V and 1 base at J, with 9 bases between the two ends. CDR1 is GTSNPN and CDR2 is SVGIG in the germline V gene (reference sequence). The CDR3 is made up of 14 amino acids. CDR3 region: CAWSREWSNQPQHF. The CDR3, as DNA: TGTGCCTGGAGTAGGGAATGGAGCAATCAGCCCCAGCATTTT.

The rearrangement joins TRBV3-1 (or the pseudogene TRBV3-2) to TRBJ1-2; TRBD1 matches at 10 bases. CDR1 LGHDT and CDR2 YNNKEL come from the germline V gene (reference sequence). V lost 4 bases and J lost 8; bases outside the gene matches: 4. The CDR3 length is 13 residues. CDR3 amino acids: CASSLGQGVGYTF. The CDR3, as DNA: TGTGCCAGCAGCCTCGGACAGGGGGTCGGCTACACCTTC.

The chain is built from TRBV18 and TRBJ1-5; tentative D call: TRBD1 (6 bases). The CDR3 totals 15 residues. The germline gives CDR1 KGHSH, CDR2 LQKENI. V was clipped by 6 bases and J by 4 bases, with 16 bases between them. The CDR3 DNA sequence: TGTGCCAGCTCCCTCAACAGGGACTCTAATCAGCCCCAGCATTTT. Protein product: CASSLNRDSNQPQHF. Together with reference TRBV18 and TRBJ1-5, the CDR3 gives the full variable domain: NAGVMQNPRHLVRRRGQEARLRCSPMKGHSHVYWYRQLPEEGLKFMVYLQKENIIDESGMPKERFSAEFPKEGPSILRIQQVVRGDSAAYFCASSLNRDSNQPQHFGDGTRLSIL.

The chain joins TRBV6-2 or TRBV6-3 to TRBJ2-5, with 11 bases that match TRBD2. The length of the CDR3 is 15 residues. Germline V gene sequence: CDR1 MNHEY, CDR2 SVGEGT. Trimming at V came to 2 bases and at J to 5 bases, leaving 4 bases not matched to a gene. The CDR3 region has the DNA TGTGCCAGCAGTTACGACCGGACTAGCGGGGAGACCCAGTACTTC. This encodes CASSYDRTSGETQYF.

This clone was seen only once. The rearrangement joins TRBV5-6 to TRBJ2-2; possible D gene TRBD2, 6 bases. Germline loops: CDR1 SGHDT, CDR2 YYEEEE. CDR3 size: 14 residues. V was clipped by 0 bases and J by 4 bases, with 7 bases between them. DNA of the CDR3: TGTGCCAGCAGCTTGGGGGGAGGCACCGGGGAGCTGTTTTTT. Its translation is CASSLGGGTGELFF.

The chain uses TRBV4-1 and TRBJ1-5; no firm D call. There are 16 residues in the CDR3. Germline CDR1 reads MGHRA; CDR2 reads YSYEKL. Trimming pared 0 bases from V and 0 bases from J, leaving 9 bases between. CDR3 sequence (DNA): TGCGCCAGCAGCCAAGATGGGTCCCCTAGCAATCAGCCCCAGCATTTT. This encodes CASSQDGSPSNQPQHF.

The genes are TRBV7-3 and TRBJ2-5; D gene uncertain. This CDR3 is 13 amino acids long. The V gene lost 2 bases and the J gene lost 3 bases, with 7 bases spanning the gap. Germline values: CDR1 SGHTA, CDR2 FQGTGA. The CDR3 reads CASSLGWEETQYF. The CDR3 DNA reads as TGTGCCAGCAGCTTAGGATGGGAAGAGACCCAGTACTTC.

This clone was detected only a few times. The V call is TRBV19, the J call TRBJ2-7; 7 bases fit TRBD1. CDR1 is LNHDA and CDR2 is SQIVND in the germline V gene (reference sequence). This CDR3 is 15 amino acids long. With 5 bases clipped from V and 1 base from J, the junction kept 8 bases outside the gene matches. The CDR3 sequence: CASSRTGTESYEQYF. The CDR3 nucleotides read TGTGCCAGTAGTCGGACCGGGACAGAGTCCTACGAGCAGTACTTC.

The CDR3 sequence: CASSQGIPGTDQETQYF. The CDR3 bases are TGCGCCAGCAGCCAAGGAATACCAGGGACGGACCAAGAGACCCAGTACTTC. The chain recombines TRBV4-1 with TRBJ2-5; possibly TRBD1 or TRBD2 for D (5 bases each). The ends were cut back, 1 base at V and 0 bases at J, with 15 bases in the middle. The CDR3 contains 17 residues. CDR1 and CDR2 (germline): MGHRA, YSYEKL.

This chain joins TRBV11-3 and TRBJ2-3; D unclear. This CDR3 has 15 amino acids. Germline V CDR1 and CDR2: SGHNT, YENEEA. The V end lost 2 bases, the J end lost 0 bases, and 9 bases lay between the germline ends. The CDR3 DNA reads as TGTGCCAGCAGCTTATTAATGGAAAGCACAGATACGCAGTATTTT. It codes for CASSLLMESTDTQYF.

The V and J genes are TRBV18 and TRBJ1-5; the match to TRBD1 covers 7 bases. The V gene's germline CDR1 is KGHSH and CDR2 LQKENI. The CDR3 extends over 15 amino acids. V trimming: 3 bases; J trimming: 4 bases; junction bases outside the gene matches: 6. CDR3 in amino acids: CASSPQGVGNQPQHF. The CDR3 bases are TGTGCCAGCTCACCTCAGGGGGTAGGAAATCAGCCCCAGCATTTT.

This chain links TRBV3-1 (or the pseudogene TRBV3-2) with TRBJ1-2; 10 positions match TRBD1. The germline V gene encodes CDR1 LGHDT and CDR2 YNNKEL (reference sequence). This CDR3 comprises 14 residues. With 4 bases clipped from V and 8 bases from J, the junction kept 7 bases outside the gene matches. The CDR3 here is CASSLRQGAGGYTF. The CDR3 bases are TGTGCCAGCAGCCTTCGACAGGGGGCGGGCGGCTACACCTTC.

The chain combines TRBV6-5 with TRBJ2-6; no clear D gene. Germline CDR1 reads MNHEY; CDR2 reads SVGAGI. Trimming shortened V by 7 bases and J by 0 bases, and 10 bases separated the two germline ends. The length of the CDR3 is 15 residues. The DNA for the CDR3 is TGTGCCAGCACCTCGTGGAGCTCTGGGGCCAACGTCCTGACTTTC. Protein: CASTSWSSGANVLTF.

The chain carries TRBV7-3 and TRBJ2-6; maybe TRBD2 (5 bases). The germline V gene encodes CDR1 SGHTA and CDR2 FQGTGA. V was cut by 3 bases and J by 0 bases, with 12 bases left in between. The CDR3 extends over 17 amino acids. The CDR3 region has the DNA TGTGCCAGCAGCTTCACAAGCGGAGTCTCTGGGGCCAACGTCCTGACTTTC. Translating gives CASSFTSGVSGANVLTF.

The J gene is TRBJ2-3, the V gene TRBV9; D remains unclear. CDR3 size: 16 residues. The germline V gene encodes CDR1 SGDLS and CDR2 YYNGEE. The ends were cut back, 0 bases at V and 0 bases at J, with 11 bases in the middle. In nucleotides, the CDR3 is TGTGCCAGCAGCGTAGGGCAGCTCACTAGCACAGATACGCAGTATTTT. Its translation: CASSVGQLTSTDTQYF.

The CDR3 DNA sequence: TGTGCCAGCAGCAAAGCGCTTTCCGAGCCCCAGCATTTT. It specifies CASSKALSEPQHF. V usage is TRBV21-1 and J usage is TRBJ1-5. TRBV21-1 is noted as a pseudogene. This CDR3 region has 13 residues.

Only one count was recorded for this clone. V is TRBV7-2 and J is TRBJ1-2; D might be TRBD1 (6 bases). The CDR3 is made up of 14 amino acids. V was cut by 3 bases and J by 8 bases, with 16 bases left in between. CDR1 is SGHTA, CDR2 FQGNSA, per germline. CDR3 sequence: CASSFRQVEGGYTF. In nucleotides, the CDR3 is TGTGCCAGCAGCTTTCGACAGGTCGAGGGAGGCTACACCTTC. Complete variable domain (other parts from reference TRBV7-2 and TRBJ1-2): GAGVSQSPSNKVTEKGKDVELRCDPISGHTALYWYRQSLGQGLEFLIYFQGNSAPDKSGLPSDRFSAERTGGSVSTLTIQRTQQEDSAVYLCASSFRQVEGGYTFGSGTRLTVV.

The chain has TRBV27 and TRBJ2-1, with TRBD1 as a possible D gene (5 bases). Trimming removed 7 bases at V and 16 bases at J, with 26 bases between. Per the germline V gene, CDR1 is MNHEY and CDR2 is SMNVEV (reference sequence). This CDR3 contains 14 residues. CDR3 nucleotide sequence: TGTGCCAGCAAGAGGTTCGAACAGGTCCCCCTCCCATTCTTC. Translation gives CASKRFEQVPLPFF.

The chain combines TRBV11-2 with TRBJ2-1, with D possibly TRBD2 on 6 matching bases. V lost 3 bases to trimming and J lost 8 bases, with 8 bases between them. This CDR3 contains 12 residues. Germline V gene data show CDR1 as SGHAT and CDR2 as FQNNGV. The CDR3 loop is CASSFPSDEQFF. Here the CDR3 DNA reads TGTGCCAGCAGCTTCCCTAGCGATGAGCAGTTCTTC.

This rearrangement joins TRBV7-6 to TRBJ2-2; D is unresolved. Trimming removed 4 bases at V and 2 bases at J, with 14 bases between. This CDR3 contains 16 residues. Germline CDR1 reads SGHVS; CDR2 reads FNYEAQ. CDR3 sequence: CASSSPRGYNTGELFF. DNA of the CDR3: TGTGCCAGCAGCTCCCCCCGTGGTTACAACACCGGGGAGCTGTTTTTT.

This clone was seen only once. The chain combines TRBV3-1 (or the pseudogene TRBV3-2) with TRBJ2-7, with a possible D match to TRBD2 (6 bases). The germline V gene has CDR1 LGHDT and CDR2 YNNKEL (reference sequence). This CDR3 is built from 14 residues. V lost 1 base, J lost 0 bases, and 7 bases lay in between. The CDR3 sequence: CASSQAGVSYEQYF. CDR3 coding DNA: TGTGCCAGCAGCCAAGCGGGGGTCTCCTACGAGCAGTACTTC.

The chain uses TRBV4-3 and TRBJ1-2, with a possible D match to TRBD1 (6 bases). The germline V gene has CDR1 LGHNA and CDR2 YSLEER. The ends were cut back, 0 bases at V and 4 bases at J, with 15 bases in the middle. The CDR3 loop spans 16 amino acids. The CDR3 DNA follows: TGCGCCAGCAGCCAAGATCGGGGGGCTGAAGTCTATGGCTACACCTTC. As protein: CASSQDRGAEVYGYTF.